What follows are 20 T cell receptor beta chains derived from one specimen sequenced in a study of identical twins. TCRdb itself ran the 5' RACE reads through MiXCR, one entry per CDR3 protein. The top ten hold more than 0.5% of the sample, which has 500,000 or so distinct CDR3 sequences, 14% seen once. This same sample was also part of a study on yellow fever vaccine responses in identical twins.

The material sequenced was CD4+ T cells sorted from blood. All receptors come from a woman aged 18-29 years in good health.

The chain recombines TRBV6-5 with TRBJ2-3, with no clear D. With 4 bases removed from V and 1 base from J, the gap between germline ends came to 9 bases. The length of the CDR3 is 14 residues. Germline CDR1 is MNHEY and CDR2 is SVGAGI. The CDR3 loop is CASSLKAGTDTQYF. The CDR3 nucleotides read TGTGCCAGCAGTTTAAAGGCTGGCACAGATACGCAGTATTTT.

This chain uses TRBV21-1 with TRBJ2-5; TRBD1 is the table's D call, not checked against the DNA. TRBV21-1 is a listed pseudogene. The CDR3 loop spans 17 amino acids. DNA of the CDR3: TGTGCCAGCAGCGGAAAGGAGGGACAGGCCCTTGAAGAGACCCAGTACTTC. Its translation: CASSGKEGQALEETQYF.

This clonotype was picked up a small number of times. CDR3 coding DNA: TGTGCCAGCAGCCGCGGGCATAATGAAAAACTGTTTTTT. This encodes CASSRGHNEKLFF. V and J are TRBV14 and TRBJ1-4; no clear D gene. Trimming took off 4 bases at V and 4 bases at J, with 7 bases between the two ends. The germline V gene has CDR1 SGHDN and CDR2 FVKESK. This CDR3 region has 13 residues.

This clonotype was observed a handful of times. This chain uses TRBV6-5 with TRBJ1-2, with D possibly being TRBD1 (6 bases). Germline assignment: CDR1 MNHEY and CDR2 SVGAGI. Trimming stripped 5 bases from V and 5 bases from J, with 15 bases between. CDR3 length equals 14 residues. CDR3 loop: CASSNPGAAYGYTF. The CDR3 region has the DNA TGTGCCAGCAGTAACCCAGGGGCCGCATATGGCTACACCTTC.

The chain recombines TRBV24-1 with TRBJ2-3, with a weak D call TRBD2 (5 bases). The CDR3 has 18 amino acids. Trimming stripped 0 bases from V and 1 base from J, with 16 bases between. Germline CDR1 KGHDR, CDR2 SFDVKD. The CDR3 protein is CATSDLPFSNGGTDTQYF. Here the CDR3 DNA reads TGTGCCACCAGTGATTTGCCTTTTTCAAACGGGGGCACAGATACGCAGTATTTT.

This clonotype occurred a few times. V gene TRBV6-5 combines with J gene TRBJ2-3; D perhaps matches TRBD1 (6 bases). The ends were cut back, 4 bases at V and 5 bases at J, with 13 bases in the middle. The CDR3 loop spans 14 amino acids. Germline V gene data show CDR1 as MNHEY and CDR2 as SVGAGI. The DNA for the CDR3 is TGTGCCAGCAGTTCAGGACAGTTAAGAGATACGCAGTATTTT. Its protein product is CASSSGQLRDTQYF.

The rearrangement links TRBV24-1 to TRBJ2-3; 8 bases fit TRBD1. J lost 4 bases, V lost 4 bases, and 9 bases had no gene match. The CDR3 is made up of 16 amino acids. Germline V gene lookup returns CDR1 KGHDR and CDR2 SFDVKD. CDR3 sequence: CATSDPGQAFPDTQYF. The DNA of the CDR3 is TGTGCCACCAGTGACCCGGGACAGGCATTTCCAGATACGCAGTATTTT.

This clonotype was observed a handful of times. The genes are TRBV7-2 and TRBJ1-1; maybe TRBD1 (5 bases). Germline lookup yields CDR1 SGHTA and CDR2 FQGNSA. Trimming pared 2 bases from V and 6 bases from J, leaving 16 bases between. This CDR3 comprises 15 residues. DNA of the CDR3: TGTGCCAGCAGCTTACAGTGGGTAAGGGGTCCTGAAGCTTTCTTT. Its protein is CASSLQWVRGPEAFF.

The J gene is TRBJ2-2, the V gene TRBV20-1, with TRBD2 matching over 8 bases. The V gene end was trimmed by 5 bases and the J gene end by 1 base; junction bases not matched to a gene: 9. Germline-derived CDR1 and CDR2 are DFQATT and SNEGSKA (reference sequence). The CDR3 is 16 amino acids. CDR3 DNA sequence: TGCAGTGCTCCATCAAGCGGGGGCCGGAACACCGGGGAGCTGTTTTTT. Its translation: CSAPSSGGRNTGELFF.

This clonotype was detected only a few times. The chain links TRBV7-2 to TRBJ2-4; the D is unclear. Between the trimmed V and J ends, which lost 5 bases and 3 bases, there was a span of 14 bases. This CDR3 is 15 amino acids long. Germline CDR1 SGHTA, CDR2 FQGNSA. The CDR3 region is CASSPARTGKNIQYF. CDR3 nucleotides: TGTGCCAGCAGCCCAGCCAGGACGGGCAAAAACATTCAGTACTTC.

This chain uses TRBV19 with TRBJ2-7; 9 bases agree with TRBD2. CDR1 is LNHDA, CDR2 SQIVND, per germline (reference sequence). With V trimmed by 0 bases and J by 2 bases, 5 bases remained unmatched. This CDR3 is built from 16 residues. The CDR3 loop reads CASSIDHIAGAYEQYF. CDR3 nucleotide sequence: TGTGCCAGTAGTATAGATCACATAGCGGGGGCCTACGAGCAGTACTTC.

The table lists this clonotype with many counts. J is TRBJ1-5 and V is TRBV12-3 or TRBV12-4; 9 positions agree with TRBD1. The CDR3 sequence is 14 residues long. V gave up 4 bases and J gave up 5 bases; unmatched junction bases: 3. The CDR3 region has the DNA TGTGCCAGCAGTTGGGACAGGGCCGATCAGCCCCAGCATTTT. As protein: CASSWDRADQPQHF.

The chain's CDR3 is CASSLEGTSGETQYF. The DNA for the CDR3 is TGTGCCAGCAGCTTGGAAGGGACTAGCGGGGAGACCCAGTACTTC. V is TRBV5-4 and J is TRBJ2-5; TRBD2 matches 12 bases. Losses at the gene ends were 0 bases for V and 5 bases for J; bases not matched to a gene: 2. Germline CDR1 reads SGHNT; CDR2 reads YYREEE (reference sequence). The CDR3 totals 15 residues.

The chain links TRBV12-3 or TRBV12-4 to TRBJ1-1; D unresolved. V lost 10 bases to trimming and J lost 0 bases, with 12 bases between them. This CDR3 region has 13 residues. CDR3 loop: CATSLGMNTEAFF. DNA of the CDR3: TGTGCCACCTCCCTCGGTATGAACACTGAAGCTTTCTTT.

Many counts were recorded for this clonotype. Written as DNA, the CDR3 is TGTGCCAGCAGCCAAGACAGCGGTTACACAGATACGCAGTATTTT. Its translation is CASSQDSGYTDTQYF. The chain is built from TRBV4-2 and TRBJ2-3; maybe TRBD2 (5 bases). V was trimmed by 0 bases and J by 2 bases, leaving 9 bases between them. CDR3 length: 15 amino acids. CDR1 is LGHNA, CDR2 YNFKEQ, per germline.

The rearrangement uses TRBV12-5 and TRBJ2-2, with D possibly called TRBD1 or TRBD2 (7 bases each). The CDR3 contains 14 residues. Per germline, CDR1 LGHNT and CDR2 FRNRAP. Trimming left V 10 bases short and J 3 bases short, with 15 bases between. CDR3 sequence (DNA): TGTGCTACAGAACCAGGGGGGGACACCGGGGAGCTGTTTTTT. It codes for CATEPGGDTGELFF. Variable domain in full (rest from reference TRBV12-5 and TRBJ2-2): DARVTQTPRHKVTEMGQEVTMRCQPILGHNTVFWYRQTMMQGLELLAYFRNRAPLDDSGMPKDRFSAEMPDATLATLKIQPSEPRDSAVYFCATEPGGDTGELFFGEGSRLTVL.

The chain couples TRBV15 to TRBJ1-1; 8 bases line up with TRBD1. V lost 4 bases to trimming and J lost 1 base; unmatched junction nucleotides: 8. CDR3 length equals 16 residues. Germline V gene sequence: CDR1 LNHNV, CDR2 YYDKDF (reference sequence). The CDR3 nucleotides are TGTGCCACCAGCAACGGACAGGGACGCCAGAACACTGAAGCTTTCTTT. This translates into CATSNGQGRQNTEAFF.

The chain is built from TRBV5-4 and TRBJ2-2; D might be TRBD1 (5 bases). The V and J ends lost 7 bases and 11 bases respectively, with 21 bases between them. CDR3 size: 14 residues. Germline CDR1 and CDR2: SGHNT and YYREEE (reference sequence). Here the CDR3 DNA reads TGTGCCAGCGGCCATCGTACGACAGAGCATGAGCTGTTTTTT. This translates into CASGHRTTEHELFF.

This clonotype was seen repeatedly, ten times or more. The DNA of the CDR3 is TGCGCCAGCAGCTTTGGAGGGCGGAATGAAAAACTGTTTTTT. It specifies CASSFGGRNEKLFF. The chain joins TRBV5-1 to TRBJ1-4; D is ambiguous. The germline V and J ends were trimmed by 2 bases and 5 bases, with 10 bases remaining between them. This CDR3 has 14 amino acids. The germline V gene has CDR1 SGHRS and CDR2 YFSETQ.

This clonotype appeared a few times. J is TRBJ1-2 and V is TRBV29-1; D gene ambiguous. Germline CDR1 and CDR2: SQVTM and ANQGSEA. The CDR3 extends over 10 amino acids. V lost 4 bases, J lost 8 bases, and 8 bases lay in between. This CDR3 is CSVGREGYTF. CDR3 bases: TGCAGCGTTGGTAGGGAGGGCTACACCTTC.